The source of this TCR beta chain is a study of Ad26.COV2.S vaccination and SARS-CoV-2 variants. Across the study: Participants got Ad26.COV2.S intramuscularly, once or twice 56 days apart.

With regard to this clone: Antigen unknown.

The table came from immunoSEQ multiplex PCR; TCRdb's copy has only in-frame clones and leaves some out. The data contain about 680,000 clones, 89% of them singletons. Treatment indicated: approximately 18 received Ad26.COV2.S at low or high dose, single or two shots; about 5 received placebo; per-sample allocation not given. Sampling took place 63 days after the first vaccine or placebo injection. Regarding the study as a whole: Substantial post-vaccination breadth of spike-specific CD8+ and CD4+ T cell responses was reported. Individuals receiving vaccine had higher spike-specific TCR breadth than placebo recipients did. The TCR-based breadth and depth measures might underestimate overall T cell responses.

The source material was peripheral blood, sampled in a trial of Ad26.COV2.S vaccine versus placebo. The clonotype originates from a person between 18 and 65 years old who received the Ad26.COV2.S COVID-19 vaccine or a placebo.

CDR3: CASSLKVPTSTDTQYF. DNA for the CDR3: TGCGCCAGCAGCTTAAAGGTCCCAACTTCCACTGATACGCAGTATTTT. The rearrangement joins TRBV5-1 to TRBJ2-3; no firm D call. Germline CDR1 is SGHRS and CDR2 is YFSETQ. The CDR3 totals 16 residues. V lost 2 bases to trimming and J lost 6 bases, with 19 bases between them.